This T cell receptor (beta chain) comes out of a study of Graves' ophthalmopathy and Graves' hyperthyroidism. RNA transcripts provided the template for amplifying TCR beta CDR3 regions. RT-PCR in the first round used HTBI primers; a second-round multiplex PCR followed. MiXCR was run by TCRdb on the multiplex PCR reads, yielding one entry per CDR3 protein. The data contain around 400,000 distinct CDR3 sequences, under 25% of them singletons. The CDR3 loop spans 14 amino acids. The ends were cut back, 9 bases at V and 6 bases at J, with 15 bases in the middle. Germline loops: CDR1 MNHEY, CDR2 SMNVEV (reference sequence). Ten or more counts support this clonotype.

The sequenced sample consisted of peripheral blood. The V gene is TRBV27, the J gene TRBJ1-6; no clear D. The receptor was isolated from a woman aged 18-29 years with stable Graves' hyperthyroidism. The CDR3 is CASKRWETNSPLHF. The CDR3 DNA reads TGTGCCAGTAAGAGATGGGAAACTAATTCACCCCTCCACTTT.